Sequencing of this TCR beta chain was carried out in a study of lymphopenia after photon versus proton radiotherapy. The repertoire was sequenced with immunoSEQ multiplex PCR; TCRdb's copy has only in-frame clones and lacks some. The table lists roughly 30,000 clones, around 80% of them singletons. For this clone: What it binds is unknown.

Notes on the study in general: Post-nadir TCR diversity decline inversely tracked overall survival among those who died. Proton therapy kept repertoires fairly stable, unlike photons, which gained effector/memory cells. Post-nadir diversity loss with photons came from oligoclonal expansion, particularly CD8+ Temra cells.

The CDR3 sequence is 13 residues long. CDR1 and CDR2 (germline): SGHRS, YFSETQ. J lost 4 bases, V lost 3 bases, and 1 base had no gene match. The sequenced sample was peripheral blood, obtained from a patient treated with photon-based radiotherapy. This TCR was recovered from a man aged 50 to 60 with gastric cancer. This chain joins TRBV5-1 and TRBJ1-3, with 7 bases matching TRBD1. CDR3 nucleotide sequence: TGCGCCAGCAGCTGGGGACAGGGAAACACCATATATTTT. Residues: CASSWGQGNTIYF.